The 18 T cell receptor beta chains below were found in one sample sequenced in a study of T cells in Graves' hyperthyroidism and ophthalmopathy. The TCR beta CDR3 regions underwent amplification using RNA transcripts as the source. The HTBI set primed first-round TCR CDR3 RT-PCR. MiXCR, applied by TCRdb to the multiplex PCR reads, yields one record per CDR3 protein. The repertoire has under 300,000 distinct CDR3 sequences, about an eighth of them found once; the top ten carry 7.9%. Source material: blood. These receptors came from a woman in her thirties or forties with Graves' hyperthyroidism.

This clonotype appeared many times. The CDR3 sequence: CATSDSTDTGELFF. CDR3 in DNA: TGTGCCACCAGTGATTCGACAGACACCGGGGAGCTGTTTTTT. The J gene is TRBJ2-2, the V gene TRBV24-1; a possible D gene is TRBD1 (5 bases). The V gene's germline CDR1 is KGHDR and CDR2 SFDVKD. The CDR3 runs 14 residues. V lost 2 bases and J 3 bases, leaving 6 bases between the germline ends.

This clonotype was seen just once. The CDR3 sequence: CASRLGTSFYGYTF. The CDR3 DNA reads as TGTGCCAGCAGACTAGGGACGAGTTTCTATGGCTACACCTTC. This chain joins TRBV3-1 and TRBJ1-2, with D maybe TRBD1 (5 bases). CDR1 and CDR2 from the germline V gene are LGHDT and YNNKEL (reference sequence). The CDR3 loop spans 14 amino acids. Trimming shortened V by 6 bases and J by 4 bases, and 15 bases separated the two germline ends.

This clonotype has just a few counts. V gene TRBV12-3 or TRBV12-4 combines with J gene TRBJ2-3; D ambiguous. The CDR3 runs to 14 residues. The V end was cut by 3 bases, the J end by 3 bases, with 10 bases between. The CDR3 loop reads CASSFPASTDTQYF. Written as DNA, the CDR3 is TGTGCCAGCAGTTTCCCGGCAAGTACAGATACGCAGTATTTT.

This clonotype was seen many times. The chain combines TRBV3-1 with TRBJ1-5, with D perhaps matching TRBD1 (5 bases). V dropped 0 bases and J dropped 7 bases, with 7 bases sitting between them. Germline V CDR1 and CDR2: LGHDT, YNNKEL (reference sequence). The CDR3 extends over 13 amino acids. The CDR3 loop is CASSQEGRQPQHF. CDR3 nucleotides: TGTGCCAGCAGCCAAGAGGGGCGGCAGCCCCAGCATTTT.

This clonotype was recorded at least ten times. The chain has TRBV28 and TRBJ1-5; tentatively, D is TRBD1 (5 bases). Germline values: CDR1 MDHEN, CDR2 SYDVKM. The CDR3 extends over 14 amino acids. V lost 5 bases, J lost 7 bases, and 15 bases lay in between. In DNA, the CDR3 is TGTGCCAGCAGTCCGGGGGGATCGAGGCAGCCCCAGCATTTT. Its protein is CASSPGGSRQPQHF.

A word on this clonotype: This may be a read error, as it is one base from a much larger clone. The chain recombines TRBV20-1 with TRBJ2-1; TRBD1 is a possible D gene (6 bases). The CDR3 has 15 amino acids. CDR1 DFQATT and CDR2 SNEGSKA come from the germline V gene (reference sequence). CDR3 bases: TGCGGTGCTAGGATTCAGGGGCGAACAGACAATGAGCAGTTCTTC. The encoded protein is CGARIQGRTDNEQFF.

This clonotype occurred many times. The V call is TRBV29-1, the J call TRBJ1-3; 7 bases fit TRBD1. Germline V gene data show CDR1 as SQVTM and CDR2 as ANQGSEA. The trim removed 3 bases at V and 6 bases at J, leaving 11 bases unmatched. The CDR3 consists of 15 residues. The CDR3 spells CSVEVRRGFENTIYF. CDR3 coding DNA: TGCAGCGTTGAGGTTCGCAGGGGGTTTGAAAACACCATATATTTT.

This clonotype was seen repeatedly, ten times or more. This chain's CDR3 is CASSFGGGMRDTEAFF. The CDR3 DNA is TGTGCCAGCAGTTTTGGGGGAGGAATGAGGGACACTGAAGCTTTCTTT. The J gene is TRBJ1-1, the V gene TRBV12-3 or TRBV12-4, with D tentatively TRBD1 (5 bases). Trimming cost V 3 bases and J 3 bases, with 17 bases left between them. The CDR3 spans 16 residues.

The table lists this clonotype with many counts. The chain links TRBV27 to TRBJ2-5; 9 bases align to TRBD2. Germline trimming cut 2 bases from V and 0 bases from J; bases unmatched to any gene: 1. CDR1 MNHEY and CDR2 SMNVEV come from the germline V gene (reference sequence). The CDR3 runs to 15 residues. DNA of the CDR3: TGTGCCAGCAGTTTACTAGCGGGGAACCAAGAGACCCAGTACTTC. This translates into CASSLLAGNQETQYF.

At least ten counts were recorded for this clonotype. This rearrangement joins TRBV27 to TRBJ1-1; 8 bases map to TRBD1. Germline lookup yields CDR1 MNHEY and CDR2 SMNVEV (reference sequence). The V and J ends lost 5 bases and 1 base, in that order; junction bases with no gene match: 6. This CDR3 is built from 15 residues. CDR3 protein: CASSATGTGNTEAFF. The CDR3 region has the DNA TGTGCCAGCAGTGCCACCGGGACAGGGAACACTGAAGCTTTCTTT.

This clonotype has a handful of counts. The genes are TRBV14 and TRBJ2-1, with D uncertain. The CDR3 is 14 amino acids. CDR1 and CDR2 (germline): SGHDN, FVKESK. V gave up 4 bases and J gave up 3 bases, with 10 bases separating them. The CDR3 loop reads CASSPLLGYNEQFF. As DNA, the CDR3 is TGTGCCAGCAGCCCGCTATTGGGCTACAATGAGCAGTTCTTC.

This clonotype has ten or more counts. The rearrangement links TRBV2 to TRBJ1-4; D is undetermined. The V gene lost 2 bases and the J gene lost 8 bases, with 6 bases spanning the gap. The germline V gene has CDR1 SNHLY and CDR2 FYNNEI. The CDR3 covers 12 residues. The chain's CDR3 is CASSEREEKLFF. CDR3 in DNA: TGTGCCAGCAGTGAAAGGGAGGAAAAACTGTTTTTT.

This clonotype occurred many times. The J gene is TRBJ1-1, the V gene TRBV20-1, with D unclear. Germline V gene lookup returns CDR1 DFQATT and CDR2 SNEGSKA (reference sequence). The CDR3 is 14 residues long. The V and J ends lost 6 bases and 1 base respectively, with 15 bases between them. The CDR3 loop is CSAHLGQSNTEAFF. CDR3 DNA: TGCAGTGCCCATCTCGGCCAGTCGAACACTGAAGCTTTCTTT.

This clonotype was detected ten times or more. The rearrangement links TRBV28 to TRBJ1-5; possible D gene TRBD1, 6 bases. Germline lookup yields CDR1 MDHEN and CDR2 SYDVKM. CDR3 length: 13 residues. Trimming took off 6 bases at V and 7 bases at J, with 13 bases between the two ends. CDR3 region: CASRGGGEQPQHF. CDR3 nucleotide sequence: TGTGCCAGCAGGGGAGGGGGTGAACAGCCCCAGCATTTT. Combining the CDR3 with reference TRBV28 and TRBJ1-5 gives the whole variable domain DVKVTQSSRYLVKRTGEKVFLECVQDMDHENMFWYRQDPGLGLRLIYFSYDVKMKEKGDIPEGYSVSREKKERFSLILESASTNQTSMYLCASRGGGEQPQHFGDGTRLSIL.

This clonotype came up many times. The gene calls are TRBV12-5 and TRBJ2-1; D gene ambiguous. Per germline, CDR1 LGHNT and CDR2 FRNRAP. The CDR3 is 12 residues long. V lost 5 bases to trimming and J lost 8 bases, with 10 bases between them. The CDR3 protein is CASGLGPYEQFF. The CDR3 DNA sequence: TGTGCTAGTGGTCTTGGACCATATGAGCAGTTCTTC. The full variable domain, completed using reference TRBV12-5 and TRBJ2-1, is DARVTQTPRHKVTEMGQEVTMRCQPILGHNTVFWYRQTMMQGLELLAYFRNRAPLDDSGMPKDRFSAEMPDATLATLKIQPSEPRDSAVYFCASGLGPYEQFFGPGTRLTVL.

This clonotype was detected many times. The chain employs TRBV12-3 or TRBV12-4 and TRBJ2-1; D remains ambiguous. V was shortened by 5 bases and J by 8 bases, with 13 bases between the two germline ends. There are 13 residues in the CDR3. CDR3 amino acids: CASSPPSPDEQFF. Written as DNA, the CDR3 is TGTGCCAGCAGTCCCCCTAGTCCTGATGAGCAGTTCTTC.

The CDR3 bases are TGTGCCAGCAGCTTAACCGGCACCCCCTGGGGCTACACCTTC. Its protein product is CASSLTGTPWGYTF. This chain uses TRBV5-6 with TRBJ1-2; no clear D gene. With 2 bases removed from V and 8 bases from J, the gap between germline ends came to 16 bases. Germline CDR1 is SGHDT and CDR2 is YYEEEE. The length of the CDR3 is 14 residues.

The rearrangement links TRBV4-1 to TRBJ1-2; a weak D match, TRBD1 (5 bases). This CDR3 is built from 14 residues. Trimming took 3 bases from V and 8 from J, leaving 16 bases between them. CDR1 MGHRA and CDR2 YSYEKL come from the germline V gene. The CDR3 is CASSQAGTSWGYTF. The CDR3 DNA sequence: TGCGCCAGCAGCCAGGCTGGGACGTCCTGGGGCTACACCTTC.